This TCR beta chain originates from a study of blood T cell repertoires in COVID-19 (dated by TCRdb to 2020 to 2021). About the full investigation: Collaborator samples came from the United States, Italy and Spain and covered acute and convalescent phases of COVID-19. The prospective study material was composed of cDNA or gDNA derived from T cells, B-cell-depleted T cells, or PBMCs. The dataset comprised deeply sampled blood TCRbeta repertoires from subjects exposed to, actively infected with, or recovered from COVID-19. A freely available public database, intended as a resource for researchers studying the immune response to SARS-CoV-2, is where the repertoires were released. The samples were drawn from two sources: the first 160 participants of the ongoing ImmuneRACE study, and over 950 subjects contributed by 6 global collaborators. Sample metadata almost always included a de-identified subject ID, COVID-19 status, age in years and sex. Where available, HLA class I and class II types were taken from metadata supplied by the sample provider and were not determined by assay-based typing.

Overall study results and their limits: How much clinical and demographic metadata was included differed by source and by participant, and the metadata was provided uncurated.

Turning to this clone: This receptor's antigen is unknown. Base qualities are not at hand, and no much larger clone is one base apart.

Including cysteine and phenylalanine, the CDR3 has 15 amino acids. Here the CDR3 DNA is all that survives: 45 bases in frame from base 1. Trimmed from V: 5 bases; trimmed from J: 4 bases; junction bases lacking a gene match: 7. The germline V gene (reference sequence) sets CDR1 to SEHNR and CDR2 to FQNEAQ. Each collaborating institution followed its own protocols to collect whole blood in K2EDTA tubes. For TCRbeta analysis, collaborators shipped samples in one of three forms: frozen whole blood, isolated PBMCs, or DNA extracted from either of those sample types. TCRbeta CDR3 regions were amplified from genomic DNA by means of the immunoSEQ Assay, a bias-controlled multiplex PCR. In the source study's methods: The number of nucleated cells in each sample was estimated by amplification of reference gene primers within the assay. To quantify the absolute abundance of each unique TCRbeta CDR3 rearrangement, sequence reads were collapsed and filtered. Productive Simpson clonality was computed per sample as the square root of Simpson's diversity index over productive rearrangements. TCRdb provides this immuneACCESS table in a form limited to in-frame rearrangements. Some clones are lacking; in checked studies, under half of them reflect an unresolved V gene, and why the rest are absent is not known. V, J and clone size are taken as reported in that table, and D and trimming were inferred from the DNA itself. The sample includes some 74,000 clones, with 80% observed a single time. The top ten clones comprise 10% to 15% of the sample.

The TCR sequence derives from a human donor in a cohort sampled during active COVID-19. Sequenced material: peripheral blood. Recombination connected TRBV7-9 to TRBJ2-5; TRBD1 aligns with 10 central bases. The CDR3 region: CASSLRQGAIETQYF. Here is the DNA: TGTGCCAGCAGCCTACGACAGGGGGCAATAGAGACCCAGTACTTC.